This T cell receptor (beta chain) was documented in a study of blood T cell repertoires in COVID-19. How the authors handled the data: Scientists estimated how many nucleated cells there were by amplifying reference gene primers. Here immunoSEQ multiplex PCR was the method, and the copy in TCRdb shows in-frame clones only, minus some. That table gives V, J and clone size, and the DNA gave D and trimming. The repertoire holds more than 65,000 clones, with about 68% as singletons. Germline CDR1 MNHNS, CDR2 SASEGT. The CDR3 is made up of 17 amino acids. Trimming took off 4 bases at V and 4 bases at J, with 21 bases between the two ends. This clone was observed a single time.

Sequencing was performed on peripheral blood. The sequence was obtained from a woman in her seventies with acute or convalescent COVID-19. The chain has TRBV6-1 and TRBJ2-3, with D perhaps TRBD1 (5 bases). This CDR3 is CASSGPRAGRRADTQYF. The CDR3 nucleotides read TGTGCCAGCAGTGGGCCCAGGGCAGGTCGAAGGGCAGATACGCAGTATTTT.